This T cell receptor beta chain was identified in a study of blood T cell repertoires in COVID-19 (dated by TCRdb to about 2020). Describing the broader study: Collaborator samples came from the United States, Italy and Spain and covered acute and convalescent phases of COVID-19. The prospective study material was composed of cDNA or gDNA derived from T cells, B-cell-depleted T cells, or PBMCs. The dataset comprised deeply sampled blood TCRbeta repertoires from subjects exposed to, actively infected with, or recovered from COVID-19. The repertoires were released in a freely available public database meant as a resource for research on the immune response to SARS-CoV-2. The samples were drawn from two sources: the first 160 participants of the ongoing ImmuneRACE study, and 1,254 subjects contributed by 6 global collaborators. A de-identified subject ID, COVID-19 status, age in years and sex were almost always included in the sample metadata. HLA class I and class II types, where available, came from metadata supplied by the sample provider rather than from assay-based typing. What the work shows at the level of the full study, not this receptor alone: The amount of clinical and demographic metadata varied by source and participant and was provided uncurated.

Remarks on this clone: Its antigen is currently not known. No base quality information exists; no much larger clone differs at one position.

The CDR3 starts with the cysteine, ends with the phenylalanine, and has 14 residues. Only the CDR3 part of the read is kept: 42 bases, read in frame from the first base. Trimming removed 4 bases from V and 5 bases from J, leaving 16 bases between the germline ends. Looking up the germline V gene yields CDR1 SGHRS and CDR2 YFSETQ. The immunoSEQ Assay, a bias-controlled multiplex PCR, was used to amplify TCRbeta CDR3 regions from genomic DNA. The original pipeline was this. Within the assay, amplification of reference gene primers was used to estimate how many nucleated cells each sample contained. Sequence reads were collapsed and filtered to measure the absolute abundance of every unique TCRbeta CDR3 rearrangement. Productive Simpson clonality was computed per sample as the square root of Simpson's diversity index over productive rearrangements. Not all clones reach the TCRdb copy of this immuneACCESS table, which keeps in-frame sequences only. Checked studies attribute under half of the gap to unresolved V genes and leave the rest unexplained. From that table come the V and J calls and clone size; the DNA was used to work out D and trimming. This sample lists over 100,000 clones; 75% to 90% were detected once. Around 4.5% of the sample goes to the ten largest clones.

One collaborating source in Seattle enrolled patients while the patients were actively infected and followed the patients over time throughout the course of disease. The collaborating institutions used their own protocols to collect whole blood in K2EDTA tubes. Collaborator samples were shipped for TCRbeta analysis as frozen whole blood, isolated PBMCs, or DNA extracted from either sample type. Source material: peripheral blood. The chain is made from TRBV5-1 and TRBJ2-7, and possibly TRBD1, on 5 matching bases. This receptor was taken from a man aged 55 to 70 with COVID-19, enrolled during active disease. CDR3 region: CASSRTTILDEQYF. The sequenced DNA is TGCGCCAGCAGCCGGACAACGATCCTAGACGAGCAGTACTTC.